The following is a T cell receptor (beta chain) sequence with its context. The data stem from a study of OX40 agonist ivuxolimab in advanced cancers. This table comes from immunoSEQ multiplex PCR, and its TCRdb copy is limited to in-frame clones, with some not included. The table records 50,000 to 65,000 clones, around 82% of them present only once. The sequences come from CD4+ or CD8+ T cells sorted from blood, collected in a trial of the OX40 agonist ivuxolimab. The receptor was derived from an adult with an advanced solid tumor such as melanoma, head and neck, liver or kidney cancer.

DNA for the CDR3: TGTGCCAGCAGTGAAATCCTGCGGAACACTGAAGCTTTCTTT. Protein product: CASSEILRNTEAFF. This chain joins TRBV6-5 and TRBJ1-1; D uncertain. V was trimmed by 5 bases and J by 1 base, leaving 11 bases between them. Germline V lookup: CDR1 MNHEY, CDR2 SVGAGI. This CDR3 region has 14 residues.